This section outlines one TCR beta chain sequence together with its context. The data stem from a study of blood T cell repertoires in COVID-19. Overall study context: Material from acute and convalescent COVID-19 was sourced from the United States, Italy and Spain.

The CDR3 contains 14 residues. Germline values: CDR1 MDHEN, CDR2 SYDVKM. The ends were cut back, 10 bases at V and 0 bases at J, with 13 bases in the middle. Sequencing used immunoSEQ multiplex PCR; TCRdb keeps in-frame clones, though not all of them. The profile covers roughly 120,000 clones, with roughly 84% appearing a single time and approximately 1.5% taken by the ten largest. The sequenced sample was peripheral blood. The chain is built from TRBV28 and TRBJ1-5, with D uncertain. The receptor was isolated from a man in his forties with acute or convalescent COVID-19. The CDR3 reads CATSSPYSNQPQHF. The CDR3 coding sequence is TGTGCCACCTCGTCACCCTATAGCAATCAGCCCCAGCATTTT. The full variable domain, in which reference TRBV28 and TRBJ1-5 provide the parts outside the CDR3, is DVKVTQSSRYLVKRTGEKVFLECVQDMDHENMFWYRQDPGLGLRLIYFSYDVKMKEKGDIPEGYSVSREKKERFSLILESASTNQTSMYLCATSSPYSNQPQHFGDGTRLSIL.